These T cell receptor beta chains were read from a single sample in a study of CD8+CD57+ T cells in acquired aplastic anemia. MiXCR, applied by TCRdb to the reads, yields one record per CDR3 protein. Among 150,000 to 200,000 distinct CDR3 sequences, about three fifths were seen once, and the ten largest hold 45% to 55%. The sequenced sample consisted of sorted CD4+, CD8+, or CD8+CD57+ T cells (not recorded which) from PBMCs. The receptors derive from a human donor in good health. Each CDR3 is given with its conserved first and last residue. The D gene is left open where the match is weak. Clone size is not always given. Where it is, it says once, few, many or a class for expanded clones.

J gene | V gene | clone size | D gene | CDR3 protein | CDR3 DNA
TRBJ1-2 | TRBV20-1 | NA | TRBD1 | CSAGQGYGYTF | TGCAGTGCTGGACAGGGCTATGGCTACACCTTC
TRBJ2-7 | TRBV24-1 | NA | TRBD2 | CATSDGTSGIYEQYF | TGTGCCACCAGTGACGGGACTAGCGGGATATACGAGCAGTACTTC
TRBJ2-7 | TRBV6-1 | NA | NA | CASSLGLNSYEQYF | TGTGCCAGCAGTCTAGGACTTAACTCCTACGAGCAGTACTTC
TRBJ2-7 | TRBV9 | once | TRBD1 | CASSGSTGAYEQYF | TGTGCCAGCAGCGGAAGTACAGGGGCCTACGAGCAGTACTTC
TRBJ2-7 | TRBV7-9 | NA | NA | CASSSSHEQYF | TGTGCCAGCAGCTCTTCTCATGAGCAGTACTTC
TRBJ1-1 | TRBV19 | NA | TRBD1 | CASSTPRDRNRNTEAFF | TGTGCCAGTAGTACCCCCCGGGACAGGAATAGGAACACTGAAGCTTTCTTT
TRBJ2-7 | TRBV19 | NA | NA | CASSVSGSYEQYF | TGTGCCAGTAGTGTTAGCGGCTCCTACGAGCAGTACTTC
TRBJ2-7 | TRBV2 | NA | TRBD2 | CASSEAVSGLSYEQYF | TGTGCCAGCAGTGAAGCTGTTAGCGGGCTCTCCTACGAGCAGTACTTC
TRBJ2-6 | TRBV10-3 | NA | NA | CAISEPGTSLYGANVLTF | TGTGCCATCAGTGAGCCAGGGACAAGCTTGTATGGAGCCAACGTCCTGACTTTC
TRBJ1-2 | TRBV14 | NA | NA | CASSQVKGGYGYTF | TGTGCCAGCAGCCAAGTTAAGGGAGGCTATGGCTACACCTTC
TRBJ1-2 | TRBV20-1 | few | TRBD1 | CSARGDRVGYGYTF | TGCAGTGCTAGGGGTGACAGGGTCGGCTATGGCTACACCTTC
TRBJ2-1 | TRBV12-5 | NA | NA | CASGLVPPTEQFF | TGTGCTAGTGGTTTGGTACCTCCAACTGAGCAGTTCTTC
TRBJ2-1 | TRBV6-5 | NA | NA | CASSYSPELAANEQFF | TGTGCCAGCAGTTACTCACCCGAGTTAGCGGCCAATGAGCAGTTCTTC
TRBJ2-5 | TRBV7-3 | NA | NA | CASSPSGPQETQYF | TGTGCCAGCAGCCCGAGCGGACCTCAAGAGACCCAGTACTTC
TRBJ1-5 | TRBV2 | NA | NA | CASSDTGNQPQHF | TGTGCCAGCAGTGACACCGGGAATCAGCCCCAGCATTTT
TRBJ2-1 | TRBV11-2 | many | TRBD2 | CASLGLEGGEQFF | TGTGCCAGCTTGGGACTAGAAGGAGGGGAGCAGTTCTTC
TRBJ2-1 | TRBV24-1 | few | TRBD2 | CATSDPTPGTSGGRTSYNEQFF | TGTGCCACCAGTGACCCGACCCCTGGGACTAGCGGGGGCCGTACCTCCTACAATGAGCAGTTCTTC
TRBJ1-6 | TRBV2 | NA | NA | CASSEEAGVGSPLHF | TGTGCCAGCAGTGAAGAGGCAGGGGTAGGTTCACCCCTCCACTTT
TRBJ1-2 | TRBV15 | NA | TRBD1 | CATSRDRGTGLSRSLF | TGTGCCACCAGCAGGGACCGCGGGACAGGGTTGAGCCGGTCTCTCTTC
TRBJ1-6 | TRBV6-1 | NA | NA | CASSPTGLRDSPLHF | TGTGCCAGCAGCCCGACGGGACTCCGTGATTCACCCCTCCACTTT
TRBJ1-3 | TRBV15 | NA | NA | CATSRAGNTIYF | TGTGCCACCAGCAGAGCTGGAAACACCATATATTTT
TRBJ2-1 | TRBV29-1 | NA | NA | CSVTGPGPRINEQFF | TGCAGCGTGACCGGACCGGGACCCAGGATCAATGAGCAGTTCTTC
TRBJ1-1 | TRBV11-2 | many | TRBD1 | CASSIWTGQYTEAFF | TGTGCCAGCAGCATTTGGACAGGGCAGTACACTGAAGCTTTCTTT
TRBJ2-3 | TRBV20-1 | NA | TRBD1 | CSARTGVEADTQYF | TGCAGTGCTAGGACAGGGGTCGAGGCAGATACGCAGTATTTT
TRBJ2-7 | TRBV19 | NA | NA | CASLTISRNSYEQYF | TGTGCCAGCCTAACCATTAGTCGAAACTCCTACGAGCAGTACTTC
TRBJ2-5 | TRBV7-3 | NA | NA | CASSQRRETQYF | TGTGCCAGCAGCCAGCGGAGGGAGACCCAGTACTTC
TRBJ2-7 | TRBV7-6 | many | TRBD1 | CASSLGDRGNYEQYF | TGTGCCAGCAGCTTAGGGGACAGGGGAAACTACGAGCAGTACTTC
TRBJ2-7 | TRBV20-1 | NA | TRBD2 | CSATPSGYSYEQYF | TGCAGTGCTACCCCTAGCGGGTACTCCTACGAGCAGTACTTC